Listed here are 24 T cell receptor beta chains from one sample, sequenced in a study of beta chain features in type 1 diabetes. The study reverse transcribed the entire isolated RNA, so it sequenced expressed TCRB transcripts. Method: immunoSEQ multiplex PCR; TCRdb's copy keeps in-frame clones and lacks some. The table lists nearly 350,000 clones, around 7.6% of them singletons. Sequenced sample: central memory CD4+ T cells from blood. The source is a woman between 18 and 29 years old in good health.

This clone showed up just a few times. The gene calls are TRBV7-2 and TRBJ2-3; D not certain. Germline CDR1 is SGHTA and CDR2 is FQGNSA. This CDR3 spans 13 amino acids. Trimming stripped 2 bases from V and 4 bases from J, with 7 bases between. The CDR3 nucleotides read TGTGCCAGCAGCTTAAATTACGCAGATACGCAGTATTTT. Amino acids: CASSLNYADTQYF.

This clone was counted a few times. The V and J genes are TRBV28 and TRBJ2-5; D might be TRBD2 (5 bases). Per germline, CDR1 MDHEN and CDR2 SYDVKM. The CDR3 has 13 residues. Trimming stripped 5 bases from V and 3 bases from J, with 10 bases between. The CDR3: CASSPWREETQYF. The CDR3 nucleotides are TGTGCCAGCAGTCCATGGCGGGAAGAGACCCAGTACTTC.

The rearrangement uses TRBV7-2 and TRBJ2-7, with TRBD2 matching 8 bases. Germline V gene lookup returns CDR1 SGHTA and CDR2 FQGNSA. V was pared by 3 bases and J by 6 bases, with 4 bases of the junction left unmatched. This CDR3 has 13 amino acids. The CDR3, as DNA: TGTGCCAGCAGCTTCGGACTAGCAAGCGAGCAGTACTTC. It yields the protein CASSFGLASEQYF.

V usage is TRBV15 and J usage is TRBJ1-5; no firm D call. The CDR3 runs 13 residues. The V gene's germline CDR1 is LNHNV and CDR2 YYDKDF (reference sequence). Trimming removed 1 base from V and 4 bases from J, with 5 bases in between. The CDR3 here is CATSRVGNQPQHF. As DNA, the CDR3 is TGTGCCACCAGCAGAGTTGGAAATCAGCCCCAGCATTTT.

The rearrangement links TRBV11-3 to TRBJ2-1; 10 bases are shared with TRBD2. The germline V gene has CDR1 SGHNT and CDR2 YENEEA. V lost 5 bases, J lost 12 bases, and 7 bases stayed unmatched. This CDR3 region has 13 residues. CDR3 nucleotide sequence: TGTGCCAGCAGCAAGGGGACTAGCGAGGGGCAGTTCTTC. This encodes CASSKGTSEGQFF. The entire variable domain, with the rest obtained from reference TRBV11-3 and TRBJ2-1, is as follows: EAGVVQSPRYKIIEKKQPVAFWCNPISGHNTLYWYLQNLGQGPELLIRYENEEAVDDSQLPKDRFSAERLKGVDSTLKIQPAELGDSAVYLCASSKGTSEGQFFGPGTRLTVL.

J is TRBJ1-1 and V is TRBV27, with a weak D call TRBD1 (5 bases). This CDR3 comprises 14 residues. Germline V CDR1 and CDR2: MNHEY, SMNVEV (reference sequence). The V end lost 4 bases, the J end lost 2 bases, and 11 bases lay between the germline ends. This chain's CDR3 is CASSSGRGNTEAFF. The CDR3 bases are TGTGCCAGCAGTTCTGGAAGGGGTAACACTGAAGCTTTCTTT.

This clone has more than one count but fewer than ten. This sequence joins TRBV6-1 and TRBJ2-1; 9 bases line up with TRBD2. The CDR3 sequence is 16 residues long. V was clipped by 3 bases and J by 4 bases; unmatched bases: 7. From germline, CDR1 is MNHNS and CDR2 SASEGT. The CDR3 DNA reads TGTGCCAGCAGTGATTCGTCTAGCGGGGTATACAATGAGCAGTTCTTC. Amino acids: CASSDSSSGVYNEQFF.

The chain links TRBV28 to TRBJ1-2; possible D gene TRBD1, 6 bases. The ends were cut back, 8 bases at V and 2 bases at J, with 15 bases in the middle. The CDR3 is made up of 14 amino acids. Germline CDR1 is MDHEN and CDR2 is SYDVKM. The chain's CDR3 is CASRRGLGNYGYTF. CDR3 nucleotides: TGTGCCAGCCGTAGGGGGTTGGGGAACTATGGCTACACCTTC.

Concerning this clone: The identical CDR3 is also encoded by other nucleotide sequences in the sample. The gene calls are TRBV5-1 and TRBJ2-1; D might be TRBD2 (6 bases). The V and J ends lost 3 bases and 5 bases respectively, with 9 bases between them. The germline V gene encodes CDR1 SGHRS and CDR2 YFSETQ. This CDR3 is 13 amino acids long. CDR3 coding DNA: TGCGCCAGCAGCTCTCTAGCGAACAATGAGCAGTTCTTC. As protein: CASSSLANNEQFF.

This sequence joins TRBV18 and TRBJ1-6; no clear D. The CDR3 loop spans 12 amino acids. Germline loops: CDR1 KGHSH, CDR2 LQKENI. Trimming took 3 bases from V and 8 from J, leaving 5 bases between them. CDR3 sequence reads: CASSPGDSPLHF. The DNA for the CDR3 is TGTGCCAGCTCACCGGGAGATTCACCCCTCCACTTT.

The gene calls are TRBV5-1 and TRBJ2-5, with 10 bases matching TRBD2. Germline CDR1 and CDR2: SGHRS and YFSETQ. This CDR3 region has 16 residues. The J segment lost 2 bases and the V segment lost 1 base, leaving 5 bases of the junction unmatched. Here the CDR3 DNA reads TGCGCCAGCAGCTTGAGCCCAGCGGGAGGGCAAGAGACCCAGTACTTC. It yields the protein CASSLSPAGGQETQYF.

There are many counts of this clone. J is TRBJ2-2 and V is TRBV2, with D maybe TRBD1 (5 bases). V lost 4 bases and J 4 bases, leaving 7 bases between the germline ends. The CDR3 runs 13 residues. Germline CDR1 reads SNHLY; CDR2 reads FYNNEI. The DNA of the CDR3 is TGTGCCAGCAGTGGACAGACCACCGGGGAGCTGTTTTTT. This sequence encodes CASSGQTTGELFF.

This chain joins TRBV29-1 and TRBJ2-5; 9 positions agree with TRBD2. Germline V CDR1 and CDR2: SQVTM, ANQGSEA. Losses at the gene ends were 5 bases for V and 2 bases for J; bases not matched to a gene: 3. This CDR3 region has 13 residues. CDR3 sequence (DNA): TGCAGCGTTTCTAGCGGGGTACAAGAGACCCAGTACTTC. It translates to CSVSSGVQETQYF.

The chain recombines TRBV4-3 with TRBJ2-6; a weak D match, TRBD1 (5 bases). Germline CDR1 LGHNA, CDR2 YSLEER. CDR3 size: 17 residues. Trimming stripped 0 bases from V and 0 bases from J, with 9 bases between. As DNA, the CDR3 is TGCGCCAGCAGCCAAGACGGACATTTCTCTGGGGCCAACGTCCTGACTTTC. This sequence encodes CASSQDGHFSGANVLTF.

The chain recombines TRBV5-6 with TRBJ1-2; maybe TRBD1 (6 bases). V lost 1 base to trimming and J lost 0 bases, with 16 bases between them. This CDR3 has 17 residues. Germline V gives CDR1 SGHDT, CDR2 YYEEEE. The CDR3 is CASSLWPDRPSNYGYTF. Written as DNA, the CDR3 is TGTGCCAGCAGCTTGTGGCCTGACAGGCCGTCTAACTATGGCTACACCTTC.

The chain links TRBV28 to TRBJ2-2; 7 nucleotides line up with TRBD2. Germline CDR1 is MDHEN and CDR2 is SYDVKM. The CDR3 covers 15 residues. The trim removed 3 bases at V and 4 bases at J, leaving 5 bases unmatched. The CDR3: CASSFTSVGTGELFF. CDR3 in DNA: TGTGCCAGCAGTTTTACTAGCGTCGGCACCGGGGAGCTGTTTTTT.

The gene calls are TRBV27 and TRBJ2-7; TRBD1 is a possible D gene (6 bases). Germline assignment: CDR1 MNHEY and CDR2 SMNVEV (reference sequence). Deletions cut 8 bases from V and 1 base from J, with 12 bases between. There are 13 residues in the CDR3. DNA for the CDR3: TGTGCCAGCCGCCGGGACATGTCCTACGAGCAGTACTTC. As protein: CASRRDMSYEQYF.

This clone was counted a few times. The V gene is TRBV7-8, the J gene TRBJ2-1, with a possible D match to TRBD2 (5 bases). This CDR3 is 15 amino acids long. CDR1 and CDR2 (germline): SGHVS, FQNEAQ. Trimming stripped 1 base from V and 5 bases from J, with 12 bases between. CDR3: CASSLGGRSNNEQFF. The CDR3 nucleotides read TGTGCCAGCAGCTTAGGCGGGCGATCCAACAATGAGCAGTTCTTC.

The V call is TRBV28, the J call TRBJ2-5, with a weak D call TRBD1 (6 bases). Germline loops: CDR1 MDHEN, CDR2 SYDVKM. This CDR3 contains 14 residues. V was shortened by 6 bases and J by 5 bases, with 16 bases between the two germline ends. CDR3 nucleotide sequence: TGTGCCAGCAGCTCCGGGACAACTCGTGAGACCCAGTACTTC. This gives the protein CASSSGTTRETQYF.

The chain carries TRBV5-8 and TRBJ2-3; D might be TRBD1 or TRBD2, each matching 5 bases. Germline V gene sequence: CDR1 SGHTS, CDR2 YDEGEE. This CDR3 is built from 16 residues. Trimming pared 1 base from V and 4 bases from J, leaving 16 bases between. The CDR3 sequence is CASSLRGVGLPDTQYF. The CDR3 coding sequence is TGTGCCAGCAGCTTGAGGGGAGTTGGGCTGCCAGATACGCAGTATTTT.

J is TRBJ1-5 and V is TRBV28, with 9 bases identical to TRBD1. The junction had 4 bases not matched to a gene; V was cut back by 2 bases and J by 5 bases. The length of the CDR3 is 15 residues. The germline gives CDR1 MDHEN, CDR2 SYDVKM. CDR3 residues: CASSLGGTGYQPQHF. CDR3 DNA: TGTGCCAGCAGTTTAGGGGGGACAGGGTATCAGCCCCAGCATTTT.

This chain uses TRBV6-5 with TRBJ2-5, with 7 nucleotides matching TRBD1. Germline V CDR1 and CDR2: MNHEY, SVGAGI. This CDR3 comprises 14 residues. Trimming at V came to 2 bases and at J to 1 base, leaving 1 base not matched to a gene. The CDR3 DNA follows: TGTGCCAGCAGTTACAGGGACAGCCAAGAGACCCAGTACTTC. Encoded protein: CASSYRDSQETQYF.

The rearrangement links TRBV7-9 to TRBJ2-5; D is undetermined. V lost 4 bases to trimming and J lost 1 base, with 22 bases between them. CDR1 is SEHNR and CDR2 is FQNEAQ in the germline V gene (reference sequence). The CDR3 consists of 18 residues. CDR3 nucleotides: TGTGCCAGCAGCTACCAGGTGGTTAGACACAAAGTCCAAGAGACCCAGTACTTC. This sequence encodes CASSYQVVRHKVQETQYF.

Many counts were recorded for this clone. The chain links TRBV10-2 to TRBJ1-3; no clear D gene. V was cut by 8 bases and J by 4 bases, with 6 bases left in between. CDR3 length: 11 residues. The germline CDR1 and CDR2 sequences are WSHSY and SAAADI. The CDR3 here is CASGYGNTIYF. The CDR3 DNA sequence: TGCGCCAGCGGGTACGGAAACACCATATATTTT.